A selection of T cell receptor beta chains follows, all from one sample in a study of identical twins. TCRdb analysed the 5' RACE reads with MiXCR anew, one entry per CDR3 protein. The sample lists 1.5 million to 2 million distinct CDR3 sequences, about 32% occurring once. Specimen: cord blood. The receptors stem from a newborn girl in good health. The CDR3 runs from the conserved cysteine through the conserved F or W. The D gene is left open where the match is weak. Clone size appears in some rows only: once, few, many, or a class for an expanded clone.

TRBV3-1	TRBJ2-3	once	-	CASSLSAVGTDTQYF	TGTGCCAGCAGCCTATCGGCGGTGGGCACAGATACGCAGTATTTT
TRBV3-1	TRBJ1-6	-	-	CASSQDLGSPVDNSPLHF	TGTGCCAGCAGCCAAGATTTGGGGAGCCCGGTGGATAATTCACCCCTCCACTTT
TRBV4-1	TRBJ2-3	-	-	CASSQLALGTDTQYF	TGCGCCAGCAGCCAGTTAGCCCTAGGCACAGATACGCAGTATTTT
TRBV4-1	TRBJ2-1	-	TRBD2	CASSQDGTRRTNEQFF	TGCGCCAGCAGCCAAGATGGGACTAGGCGAACAAATGAGCAGTTCTTC
TRBV13	TRBJ1-2	few	TRBD1	CASSGPGTGDYGYTF	TGTGCCAGCAGCGGCCCCGGGACAGGAGACTATGGCTACACCTTC
TRBV10-3	TRBJ2-7	-	-	CAISESGGRSYNEQYF	TGTGCCATCAGTGAGTCTGGCGGTCGCTCCTACAATGAGCAGTACTTC
TRBV20-1	TRBJ1-4	-	-	CSARKGAGTNEKLFF	TGCAGTGCTAGAAAAGGGGCTGGAACTAATGAAAAACTGTTTTTT
TRBV4-2	TRBJ1-1	few	TRBD1	CASSHRTGEAFF	TGTGCCAGCAGCCACCGGACAGGGGAGGCTTTCTTT
TRBV21-1	TRBJ2-7	few	-	CASSKGGRAGSYEQYF	TGTGCCAGCAGCAAAGGGGGCAGGGCGGGCTCCTACGAGCAGTACTTC
TRBV20-1	TRBJ2-2	-	-	CSARRPGAYTGELFF	TGCAGTGCTAGACGCCCAGGGGCCTACACCGGGGAGCTGTTTTTT
TRBV29-1	TRBJ1-4	few	-	CSASGPRQEKLFF	TGCAGCGCCAGTGGGCCAAGACAGGAAAAACTGTTTTTT
TRBV12-3/TRBV12-4	TRBJ2-3	-	TRBD2	CASSLSGMTDTQYF	TGTGCCAGCAGTTTAAGCGGGATGACAGATACGCAGTATTTT
TRBV5-1	TRBJ2-3	-	-	CASSLFRAGGTDTQYF	TGCGCCAGCAGCTTGTTTAGGGCAGGGGGCACAGATACGCAGTATTTT
TRBV7-7	TRBJ2-2	-	-	CASSPQSGLGELFF	TGTGCTAGCAGCCCACAGAGCGGGCTCGGGGAGCTGTTTTTT
TRBV20-1	TRBJ2-1	-	TRBD2	CSASLGLDREQFF	TGCAGTGCTAGCCTAGGACTAGACCGGGAGCAGTTCTTC
TRBV25-1	TRBJ1-5	few	-	CASSEWTDNQPQHF	TGTGCCAGCAGTGAATGGACGGATAATCAGCCCCAGCATTTT
TRBV3-1	TRBJ1-1	-	-	CASSRLGTEAFF	TGTGCCAGCAGCCGCCTGGGGACTGAAGCTTTCTTT
TRBV20-1	TRBJ2-3	few	-	CSASGARASTDTQYF	TGCAGTGCTAGCGGGGCGAGAGCTAGCACAGATACGCAGTATTTT
TRBV24-1	TRBJ2-1	few	TRBD2	CATSGLAGGLNEQFF	TGTGCCACCAGTGGACTAGCGGGGGGGCTAAATGAGCAGTTCTTC
TRBV7-9	TRBJ2-4	few	-	CASSSGSAKNIQYF	TGTGCCAGCAGTTCTGGATCGGCCAAAAACATTCAGTACTTC
TRBV20-1	TRBJ2-7	-	TRBD2	CSASQQGLAGAEQYF	TGCAGTGCTAGTCAACAGGGACTAGCGGGAGCTGAGCAGTACTTC
TRBV5-1	TRBJ2-3	few	-	CASSLPTGWTDTQYF	TGCGCCAGCAGCTTACCCACAGGGTGGACAGATACGCAGTATTTT
TRBV3-1	TRBJ2-5	few	TRBD2	CASSQGGGWEQYF	TGTGCCAGCAGCCAAGGCGGGGGGTGGGAGCAGTACTTC
TRBV20-1	TRBJ2-2	once	TRBD2	CSATRTSGSTGELFF	TGCAGTGCTACGAGGACTAGCGGGAGCACCGGGGAGCTGTTTTTT
TRBV28	TRBJ2-7	few	TRBD1	CASRPPGTGGYEQYF	TGTGCCAGCAGACCACCCGGGACAGGGGGCTACGAGCAGTACTTC
TRBV5-6	TRBJ1-2	few	TRBD1	CASSLGDSIRGYTF	TGTGCCAGCAGCTTGGGGGACAGTATACGGGGCTACACCTTC
TRBV15	TRBJ1-1	few	-	CATSRDRPSLTVGNTEAFF	TGTGCCACCAGCAGAGATCGGCCCTCGTTGACAGTAGGGAACACTGAAGCTTTCTTT
TRBV5-1	TRBJ1-1	many	TRBD1	CASSLGQGANTEAFF	TGCGCCAGCAGCTTGGGACAGGGGGCGAACACTGAAGCTTTCTTT
TRBV27	TRBJ1-4	-	-	CASSSLRTVLGKLFF	TGTGCCAGCAGCTCCCTCAGGACAGTTCTGGGAAAACTGTTTTTT
TRBV4-2	TRBJ2-1	few	-	CASSPHWREYNEQFF	TGTGCCAGCAGCCCCCATTGGAGGGAATACAATGAGCAGTTCTTC
TRBV20-1	TRBJ2-3	-	TRBD2	CSASGQRELDTQYF	TGCAGTGCTAGTGGCCAGCGGGAGTTAGATACGCAGTATTTT
TRBV20-1	TRBJ2-7	-	TRBD2	CSATRGGEQYF	TGCAGTGCTACTCGGGGGGGCGAGCAGTACTTC
TRBV3-1	TRBJ2-1	-	-	CASSQAQGRYNEQFF	TGTGCCAGCAGCCAAGCACAGGGGAGGTACAATGAGCAGTTCTTC
TRBV12-3/TRBV12-4	TRBJ2-7	many	TRBD1	CASSYDRDPYEQYF	TGTGCCAGCAGTTACGACAGGGATCCCTACGAGCAGTACTTC
TRBV2	TRBJ1-2	-	TRBD1	CASHLTGSYGYTF	TGTGCCAGCCACCTGACAGGGTCCTATGGCTACACCTTC
TRBV11-2	TRBJ2-7	-	-	CASSLGQSPTYEQYF	TGTGCCAGCAGCTTAGGGCAGTCCCCCACCTACGAGCAGTACTTC
TRBV27	TRBJ2-1	-	-	CASSSGHLYNEQFF	TGTGCCAGCAGTAGCGGACACTTATACAATGAGCAGTTCTTC
TRBV20-1	TRBJ2-5	-	TRBD2	CSATSGARQETQYF	TGCAGTGCCACTAGCGGGGCAAGACAAGAGACCCAGTACTTC
TRBV5-1	TRBJ2-1	-	TRBD1	CASSRLRDRDFNEQFF	TGCGCCAGCAGCCGACTCCGGGACAGGGATTTTAATGAGCAGTTCTTC